A selection of T cell receptor beta chains follows, all from one sample in a study of blood T cell repertoires in COVID-19. TCRdb's copy holds only in-frame clones and misses some; the assay was immunoSEQ multiplex PCR. The data hold 130,000 or so clones, with 84% observed a single time. The specimen was peripheral blood. These receptors were taken from a man in his 60s with acute or convalescent COVID-19. Both conserved end residues are part of each CDR3. The D gene is left open where the match is weak. Clone size is not always given. Where it is, it says once, few, many or a class for expanded clones.

j_call clone_size d_call v_call cdr3_aa cdr3_nt
TRBJ2-2 NA TRBD1 TRBV23-1 CASRLGGQGTWVAGELFF TGCGCCAGTAGACTAGGGGGACAGGGTACGTGGGTAGCCGGGGAGCTGTTTTTT
TRBJ1-5 few NA TRBV21-1 CASSSRGYSNQPQHF TGTGCCAGCAGCAGTAGGGGGTATAGCAATCAGCCCCAGCATTTT
TRBJ2-1 NA TRBD2 TRBV24-1 CATSDPGLAGVSDNEQFF TGTGCCACCAGTGACCCGGGACTAGCGGGAGTGTCTGACAATGAGCAGTTCTTC
TRBJ1-2 NA TRBD1 TRBV2 CASSSRTGMAYGYTF TGTGCCAGCAGTTCGCGGACAGGGATGGCCTATGGCTACACCTTC
TRBJ2-1 once TRBD1 TRBV29-1 CSADRGTYNEQFF TGCAGTGCAGACAGGGGGACCTACAATGAGCAGTTCTTC
TRBJ1-1 NA NA TRBV29-1 CSAQNTEAFF TGCAGCGCCCAGAACACTGAAGCTTTCTTT
TRBJ2-7 NA TRBD2 TRBV7-6 CASSTRTSGLNHEQYF TGTGCCAGCAGCACGCGGACTAGCGGGTTGAACCACGAGCAGTACTTC
TRBJ1-1 NA TRBD1 TRBV6-5 CASIRDRDNTEAFF TGTGCCAGCATTAGGGACAGGGATAACACTGAAGCTTTCTTT
TRBJ2-7 NA NA TRBV5-1 CASSFRQGNYEQYF TGCGCCAGCAGCTTTAGGCAGGGGAACTACGAGCAGTACTTC
TRBJ2-3 NA NA TRBV18 CASSLEAASTDTQYF TGTGCCAGCTCCCTCGAGGCAGCTAGCACAGATACGCAGTATTTT
TRBJ1-1 NA TRBD1 TRBV19 CASRKRQGFSDGTEAFF TGTGCCAGTCGAAAAAGACAGGGATTTTCTGATGGCACTGAAGCTTTCTTT
TRBJ2-7 NA NA TRBV19 CASNGGTASYEQYF TGTGCCAGTAACGGCGGGACAGCCTCCTACGAGCAGTACTTC
TRBJ1-6 NA NA TRBV27 CASSLNRVENSPLHF TGTGCCAGCAGTCTCAACAGGGTAGAGAATTCACCCCTCCACTTT
TRBJ2-2 NA NA TRBV24-1 CATSDTGWSGELFF TGTGCCACCAGTGATACAGGGTGGTCCGGGGAGCTGTTTTTT
TRBJ2-7 NA TRBD2 TRBV18 CASSPRGGLAGKYEQYF TGTGCCAGCTCACCACGGGGGGGGCTAGCGGGAAAATACGAGCAGTACTTC
TRBJ1-1 NA NA TRBV10-3 CAIKSGANTEAFF TGTGCCATCAAATCGGGAGCGAACACTGAAGCTTTCTTT
TRBJ1-1 NA NA TRBV2 CASSEGRATEAFF TGTGCCAGCAGTGAAGGCAGGGCCACTGAAGCTTTCTTT
TRBJ2-3 NA TRBD2 TRBV14 CASSHPGGPWDTQYF TGTGCCAGCAGCCACCCGGGGGGGCCGTGGGATACGCAGTATTTT
TRBJ2-1 NA TRBD2 TRBV29-1 CSLREGGGPNEQFF TGCAGCCTCCGGGAGGGCGGGGGACCCAATGAGCAGTTCTTC
TRBJ1-3 NA NA TRBV6-5 CASSSDRRGNTIYF TGTGCCAGCAGCTCCGACAGAAGAGGAAACACCATATATTTT
TRBJ1-6 NA NA TRBV30 CAWSLGQPWSPLHF TGTGCCTGGAGCTTAGGACAGCCCTGGTCACCCCTCCACTTT
TRBJ2-2 NA TRBD1 TRBV12-3/TRBV12-4 CASSTGVTGELFF TGTGCCAGCAGCACAGGGGTCACCGGGGAGCTGTTTTTT
TRBJ2-7 NA TRBD1 TRBV10-3 CASGTAAYEQYF TGTGCCTCCGGGACAGCTGCCTACGAGCAGTACTTC
TRBJ2-7 NA TRBD2 TRBV5-4 CASSLGLAGAGEQYF TGTGCCAGCAGCTTGGGCCTAGCGGGGGCGGGGGAGCAGTACTTC
TRBJ1-2 NA NA TRBV3-1/TRBV3-2 CASSQGHRYLYGYTF TGTGCCAGCAGCCAAGGGCACAGGTACCTTTATGGCTACACCTTC
TRBJ2-7 NA TRBD1 TRBV5-4 CASSLPGQGTYEQYF TGTGCCAGCAGCTTACCGGGACAGGGGACCTACGAGCAGTACTTC
TRBJ2-2 few TRBD1 TRBV5-1 CASSFMTGDTGELFF TGCGCCAGCAGCTTTATGACAGGGGACACCGGGGAGCTGTTTTTT
TRBJ2-2 NA NA TRBV24-1 CATSDEGRRTGELFF TGTGCCACCAGTGATGAGGGCCGGAGGACCGGGGAGCTGTTTTTT
TRBJ1-2 NA NA TRBV4-1 CASSQGVEVGYGYTF TGCGCCAGCAGCCAAGGGGTGGAGGTAGGGTATGGCTACACCTTC
TRBJ2-3 NA NA TRBV28 CASSLAPGTDTQYF TGTGCCAGCAGTCTAGCACCCGGCACAGATACGCAGTATTTT
TRBJ2-1 NA TRBD2 TRBV6-6 CASLGLAGGNEQFF TGTGCCAGCCTGGGACTAGCGGGAGGGAATGAGCAGTTCTTC
TRBJ1-2 NA NA TRBV10-3 CAISESGGYGYTF TGTGCCATCAGTGAGTCAGGGGGCTATGGCTACACCTTC
TRBJ2-3 few TRBD2 TRBV10-1 CASRAGTSGGEQYF TGCGCCAGCAGGGCCGGGACTAGCGGGGGGGAGCAGTATTTT
TRBJ1-1 few TRBD1 TRBV29-1 CSVEAPTGAFGTEAFF TGCAGCGTTGAAGCTCCGACAGGGGCTTTCGGCACTGAAGCTTTCTTT
TRBJ1-2 NA TRBD1 TRBV12-3/TRBV12-4 CASTDRGGYTF TGTGCCAGCACCGACAGGGGAGGCTACACCTTC
TRBJ1-1 NA NA TRBV27 CASSIARRGTEAFF TGTGCCAGCAGTATCGCGAGGAGGGGCACTGAAGCTTTCTTT
TRBJ1-1 NA NA TRBV11-2 CASSSAIENTEAFF TGTGCCAGCAGCTCCGCAATAGAGAACACTGAAGCTTTCTTT
TRBJ1-1 NA NA TRBV5-1 CASSFGSNTEAFF TGCGCCAGCAGTTTCGGTTCGAACACTGAAGCTTTCTTT
TRBJ2-2 once NA TRBV5-1 CASSPRGSVDFAGELFF TGCGCCAGCAGCCCCCGGGGTAGCGTCGACTTCGCCGGGGAGCTGTTTTTT
TRBJ1-1 NA TRBD1 TRBV15 CATSSNRGRPGMNTEAFF TGTGCCACCAGCAGTAACAGGGGGCGCCCCGGAATGAACACTGAAGCTTTCTTT